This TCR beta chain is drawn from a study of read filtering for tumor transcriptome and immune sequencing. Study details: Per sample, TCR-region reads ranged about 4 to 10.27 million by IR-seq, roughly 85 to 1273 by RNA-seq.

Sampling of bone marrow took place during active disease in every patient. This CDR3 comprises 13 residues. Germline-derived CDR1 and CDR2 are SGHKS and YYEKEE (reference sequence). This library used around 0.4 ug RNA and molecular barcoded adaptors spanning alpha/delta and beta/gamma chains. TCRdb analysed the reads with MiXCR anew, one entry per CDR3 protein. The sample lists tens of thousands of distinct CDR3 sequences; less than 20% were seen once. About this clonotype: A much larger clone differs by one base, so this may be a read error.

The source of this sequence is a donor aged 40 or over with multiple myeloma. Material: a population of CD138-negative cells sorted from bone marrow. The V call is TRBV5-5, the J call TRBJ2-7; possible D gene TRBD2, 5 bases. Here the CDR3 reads CASSLGESFEHYF. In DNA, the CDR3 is TGTGCCAGCAGCTTGGGGGAGTCCTTCGAGCACTACTTC.